This TCR beta chain was sequenced in a study of T-cell reconstitution after alpha-beta-depleted transplantation in children. Germline lookup yields CDR1 SNHLY and CDR2 FYNNEI. Trimming took off 6 bases at V and 1 base at J, with 22 bases between the two ends. This CDR3 has 18 residues. The TCRbeta library incorporated unique molecular identifiers. TCRdb independently ran MiXCR on the PCR reads; one entry per CDR3 protein. The profile shows about 980,000 distinct CDR3 sequences, roughly 29% of them singletons. To note about this clonotype: What it recognizes is unknown.

Regarding the study as a whole: In some patients, recipient T cells and intrathymic progenitors surviving conditioning explained high day-60 diversity. After one year, T-cell counts and TCRbeta diversity mostly came from new T cells. Expanded graft clones, several hundred of them, were reportedly the source of alpha-beta T cells about two months after transplant.

The clonotype originates from a boy under two years old who had a stem cell transplant for SCID, so the T cells may come from the graft donor. The sample here was PBMCs, mostly from graft donor cells, taken 360 days after TCRalphabeta/CD19-depleted stem cell transplant. This chain joins TRBV2 and TRBJ1-5; D is perhaps TRBD1 (5 bases). The CDR3 DNA reads as TGTGCCAGCAGCCCGAAACGAGGGACCGCTTGGAGCAATCAGCCCCAGCATTTT. As protein: CASSPKRGTAWSNQPQHF.